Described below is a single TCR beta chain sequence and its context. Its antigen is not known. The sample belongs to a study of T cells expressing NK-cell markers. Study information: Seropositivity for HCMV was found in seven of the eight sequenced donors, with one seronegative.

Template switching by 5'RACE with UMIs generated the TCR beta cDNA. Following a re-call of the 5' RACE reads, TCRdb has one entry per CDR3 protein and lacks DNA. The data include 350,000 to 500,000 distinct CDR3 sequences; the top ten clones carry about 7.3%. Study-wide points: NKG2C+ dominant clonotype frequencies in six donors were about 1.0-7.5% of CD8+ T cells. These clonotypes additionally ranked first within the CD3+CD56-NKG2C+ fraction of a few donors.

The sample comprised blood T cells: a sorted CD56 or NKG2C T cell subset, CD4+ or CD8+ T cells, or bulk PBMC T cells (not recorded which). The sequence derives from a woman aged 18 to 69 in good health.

This CDR3 is CASTPSGGPRDLNIQYF. The chain recombines TRBV19 with TRBJ2-4; as DNA is missing, the TRBD2 call by TCRdb cannot be tested. From germline, CDR1 is LNHDA and CDR2 SQIVND (reference sequence). This CDR3 comprises 17 residues.